Following are 17 T cell receptor beta chains from one sample sequenced in a study of CD8 T cells in ankylosing spondylitis. TCRdb independently ran MiXCR on the 5' RACE reads; one entry per CDR3 protein. The sample has some 800,000 distinct CDR3 sequences, approximately 10% seen once. Study-wide findings and caveats: It appeared that ankylosing spondylitis blood was characterized by a TCR beta motif of several highly homologous variants.

These receptors lack a known antigen. The sequenced sample consisted of blood, either unsorted or a sorted T cell fraction (not recorded which). The receptors were sampled from a male donor with ankylosing spondylitis.

This clonotype has only a few counts. The chain recombines TRBV15 with TRBJ1-5; D not resolved. Germline V CDR1 and CDR2: LNHNV, YYDKDF (reference sequence). This CDR3 is built from 15 residues. Trimming left V 0 bases short and J 3 bases short, with 9 bases between. The CDR3, as DNA: TGTGCCACCAGCAGAGATTTTAGGGACAATCAGCCCCAGCATTTT. It codes for CATSRDFRDNQPQHF.

This clonotype was seen at least ten times. The CDR3 sequence: CASSLDEGGQMKQFF. The CDR3 DNA reads as TGTGCCAGCAGCTTAGATGAGGGGGGCCAAATGAAGCAGTTCTTC. V is TRBV7-6 and J is TRBJ2-1; D could derive from TRBD1 or TRBD2 (6 bases each). The germline V and J ends were trimmed by 1 base and 11 bases, with 18 bases remaining between them. Germline CDR1 is SGHVS and CDR2 is FNYEAQ. The CDR3 is 15 residues long.

This clonotype was observed a handful of times. This chain links TRBV30 with TRBJ2-3, with D possibly being TRBD1 (5 bases). CDR1 is GTSNPN, CDR2 SVGIG, per germline (reference sequence). V was shortened by 2 bases and J by 5 bases, with 11 bases between the two germline ends. CDR3 size: 13 residues. CDR3 protein: CAWSSGFGDTQYF. CDR3 DNA sequence: TGTGCCTGGAGTTCAGGGTTTGGAGATACGCAGTATTTT.

V usage is TRBV10-3 and J usage is TRBJ2-1, with 10 bases aligning to TRBD2. The CDR3 runs 15 residues. The J segment lost 4 bases and the V segment lost 2 bases, leaving 2 bases of the junction unmatched. Germline V gives CDR1 ENHRY, CDR2 SYGVKD. The CDR3 here is CAISEPAGGYNEQFF. The DNA of the CDR3 is TGTGCCATCAGTGAGCCAGCGGGAGGGTACAATGAGCAGTTCTTC.

This clonotype showed up many times. The chain has TRBV20-1 and TRBJ1-1; tentative D call: TRBD1 (5 bases). Germline values: CDR1 DFQATT, CDR2 SNEGSKA (reference sequence). V was pared by 6 bases and J by 1 base, with 21 bases between. The CDR3 contains 16 residues. The CDR3 loop reads CSAPPPPREANTEAFF. The DNA for the CDR3 is TGCAGTGCCCCGCCCCCTCCCAGGGAGGCGAACACTGAAGCTTTCTTT.

The rearrangement uses TRBV10-3 and TRBJ2-1, with 8 bases fitting TRBD2. CDR1 and CDR2 (germline): ENHRY, SYGVKD. The CDR3 runs 14 residues. With 0 bases clipped from V and 6 bases from J, the junction kept 1 base outside the gene matches. CDR3 nucleotides: TGTGCCATCAGTGAGTCCCTAGCGGGCAATGAGCAGTTCTTC. Translated, it gives CAISESLAGNEQFF.

This sequence joins TRBV7-2 and TRBJ1-5; 7 bases are a match to TRBD1. The CDR3 totals 17 residues. Per germline, CDR1 SGHTA and CDR2 FQGNSA. The ends lost 3 bases at V and 11 bases at J; junction bases unmatched: 19. The DNA for the CDR3 is TGTGCCAGCAGCTTCGCTGGGGGACAGAGGAGGGAAGCGACCCAGCATTTT. This encodes CASSFAGGQRREATQHF.

This clonotype was seen a few times. This sequence joins TRBV7-2 and TRBJ1-5; 8 bases are shared with TRBD1. There are 14 residues in the CDR3. Trimming cost V 3 bases and J 7 bases; bases outside gene matches: 5. The germline gives CDR1 SGHTA, CDR2 FQGNSA. In nucleotides, the CDR3 is TGTGCCAGCAGCTTGACAGGGGCTGAACAGCCCCAGCATTTT. It translates to CASSLTGAEQPQHF.

This chain links TRBV24-1 with TRBJ2-1; a possible D gene is TRBD2 (7 bases). Germline CDR1 reads KGHDR; CDR2 reads SFDVKD. Trimming took off 1 base at V and 5 bases at J, with 14 bases between the two ends. The CDR3 has 16 amino acids. The CDR3 nucleotides read TGTGCCACCAGTGATTTAGGGGGGGAGGTCGACAATGAGCAGTTCTTC. It yields the protein CATSDLGGEVDNEQFF.

The J gene is TRBJ2-1, the V gene TRBV20-1; 7 bases align to TRBD1. Germline V gene lookup returns CDR1 DFQATT and CDR2 SNEGSKA (reference sequence). CDR3 length: 12 amino acids. The ends lost 5 bases at V and 5 bases at J; junction bases unmatched: 3. In nucleotides, the CDR3 is TGCAGTGCTCCGGACAGGAACAATGAGCAGTTCTTC. It specifies CSAPDRNNEQFF.

This clonotype was found a few times. The J gene is TRBJ2-7, the V gene TRBV7-2; 8 bases match TRBD2. Germline V gives CDR1 SGHTA, CDR2 FQGNSA. Losses at the gene ends were 4 bases for V and 5 bases for J; bases not matched to a gene: 7. This CDR3 has 14 residues. The CDR3 loop is CASSSPSGSHEQYF. CDR3 nucleotides: TGTGCCAGCAGCTCCCCTAGCGGGTCCCACGAGCAGTACTTC.

The rearrangement joins TRBV18 to TRBJ1-3; D possibly corresponds to TRBD1 (5 bases). The CDR3 is 16 residues long. V gave up 5 bases and J gave up 0 bases, with 14 bases separating them. The V gene's germline CDR1 is KGHSH and CDR2 LQKENI. The CDR3 is CASSAGLLVSGNTIYF. The CDR3 DNA follows: TGTGCCAGCTCAGCGGGACTCTTAGTCTCTGGAAACACCATATATTTT. Combining the CDR3 with reference TRBV18 and TRBJ1-3 gives the whole variable domain NAGVMQNPRHLVRRRGQEARLRCSPMKGHSHVYWYRQLPEEGLKFMVYLQKENIIDESGMPKERFSAEFPKEGPSILRIQQVVRGDSAAYFCASSAGLLVSGNTIYFGEGSWLTVV.

The rearrangement uses TRBV3-1 and TRBJ2-1; 7 bases align to TRBD1. Trimming cost V 2 bases and J 5 bases; bases outside gene matches: 6. Germline V gene sequence: CDR1 LGHDT, CDR2 YNNKEL (reference sequence). The CDR3 spans 15 residues. The CDR3 reads CASSQRQGRNNEQFF. As DNA, the CDR3 is TGTGCCAGCAGCCAAAGACAGGGTCGGAACAATGAGCAGTTCTTC.

This clonotype came up many times. The V call is TRBV20-1, the J call TRBJ2-5; the D is unclear. The CDR3 contains 12 residues. With 6 bases removed from V and 5 bases from J, the gap between germline ends came to 13 bases. From germline, CDR1 is DFQATT and CDR2 SNEGSKA (reference sequence). CDR3 nucleotides: TGCAGTGCGGATGATAGCACGGAGACCCAGTACTTC. This encodes CSADDSTETQYF.

This rearrangement joins TRBV24-1 to TRBJ2-3; possibly TRBD1 for D (6 bases). This CDR3 has 15 residues. From germline, CDR1 is KGHDR and CDR2 SFDVKD. The V gene lost 4 bases and the J gene lost 4 bases, with 14 bases spanning the gap. The CDR3 reads CATSDFPQGSDTQYF. CDR3 nucleotide sequence: TGTGCCACCAGTGACTTCCCACAGGGATCAGATACGCAGTATTTT.

This clonotype was seen ten or more times. The chain couples TRBV12-3 or TRBV12-4 to TRBJ1-3; D may be TRBD1 (6 bases). The CDR3 spans 15 residues. V was clipped by 5 bases and J by 4 bases, with 15 bases between them. The CDR3 is CASSDTGKRGNTIYF. The CDR3 nucleotides are TGTGCCAGCAGTGACACAGGGAAACGAGGAAACACCATATATTTT.

There are a few counts of this clonotype. This rearrangement joins TRBV7-2 to TRBJ1-5; the D is unclear. V was cut by 4 bases and J by 0 bases, with 7 bases left in between. CDR3 length: 14 residues. The germline V gene encodes CDR1 SGHTA and CDR2 FQGNSA. Here the CDR3 reads CASSSFASNQPQHF. In DNA form, the CDR3 reads TGTGCCAGCAGCTCCTTTGCTAGCAATCAGCCCCAGCATTTT.